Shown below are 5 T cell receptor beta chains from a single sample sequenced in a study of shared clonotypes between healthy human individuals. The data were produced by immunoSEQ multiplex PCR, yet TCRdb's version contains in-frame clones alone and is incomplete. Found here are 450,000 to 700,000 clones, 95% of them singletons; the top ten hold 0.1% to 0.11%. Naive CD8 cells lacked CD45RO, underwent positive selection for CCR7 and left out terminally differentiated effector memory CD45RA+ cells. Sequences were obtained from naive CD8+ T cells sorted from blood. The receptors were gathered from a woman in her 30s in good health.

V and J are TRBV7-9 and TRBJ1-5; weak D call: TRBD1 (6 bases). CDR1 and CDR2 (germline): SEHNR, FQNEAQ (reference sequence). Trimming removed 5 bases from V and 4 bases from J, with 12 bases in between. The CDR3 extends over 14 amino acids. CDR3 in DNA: TGTGCCAGCAGCGAGCCGGGACATAATCAGCCCCAGCATTTT. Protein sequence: CASSEPGHNQPQHF.

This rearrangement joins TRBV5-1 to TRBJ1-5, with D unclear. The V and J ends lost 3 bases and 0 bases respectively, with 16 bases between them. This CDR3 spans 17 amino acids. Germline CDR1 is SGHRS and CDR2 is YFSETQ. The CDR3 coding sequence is TGCGCCAGCAGCTCGCGGCAGGAGTGCTATAGCAATCAGCCCCAGCATTTT. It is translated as CASSSRQECYSNQPQHF.

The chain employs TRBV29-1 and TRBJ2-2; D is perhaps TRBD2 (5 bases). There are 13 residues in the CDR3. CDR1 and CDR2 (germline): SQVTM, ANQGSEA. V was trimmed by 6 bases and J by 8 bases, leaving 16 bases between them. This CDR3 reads CSVEDEGRGELFF. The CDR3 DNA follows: TGCAGCGTGGAGGACGAGGGCAGGGGGGAGCTGTTTTTT.

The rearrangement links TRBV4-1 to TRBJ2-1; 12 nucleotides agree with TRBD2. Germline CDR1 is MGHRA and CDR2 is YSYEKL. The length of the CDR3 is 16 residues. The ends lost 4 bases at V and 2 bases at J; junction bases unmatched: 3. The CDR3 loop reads CASSRTSGVTYNEQFF. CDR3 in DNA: TGCGCCAGCAGCCGGACTAGCGGGGTGACCTACAATGAGCAGTTCTTC.

CDR3 region: CASSPSSWGQYF. The CDR3 nucleotides are TGTGCCAGCAGCCCTTCATCCTGGGGGCAGTACTTC. The chain joins TRBV7-9 to TRBJ2-7, with unresolved D. Trimming left V 5 bases short and J 9 bases short, with 14 bases between. Germline CDR1 and CDR2: SEHNR and FQNEAQ (reference sequence). The CDR3 is 12 amino acids. The whole variable domain, remainder taken from reference TRBV7-9 and TRBJ2-7, is DTGVSQNPRHKITKRGQNVTFRCDPISEHNRLYWYRQTLGQGPEFLTYFQNEAQLEKSRLLSDRFSAERPKGSFSTLEIQRTEQGDSAMYLCASSPSSWGQYFGPGTRLTVT.